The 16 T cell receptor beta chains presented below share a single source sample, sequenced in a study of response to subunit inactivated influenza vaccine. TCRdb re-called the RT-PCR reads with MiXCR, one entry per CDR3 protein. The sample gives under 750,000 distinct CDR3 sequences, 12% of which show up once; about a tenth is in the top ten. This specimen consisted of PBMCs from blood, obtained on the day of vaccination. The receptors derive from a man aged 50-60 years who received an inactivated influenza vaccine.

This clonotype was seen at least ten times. The CDR3 sequence is CASSSETGNTEAFF. The CDR3 bases are TGCGCCAGCAGCAGCGAGACAGGGAACACTGAAGCTTTCTTT. V and J are TRBV5-1 and TRBJ1-1, with D tentatively TRBD1 (6 bases). Per the germline V gene, CDR1 is SGHRS and CDR2 is YFSETQ. V lost 4 bases and J 1 base, leaving 11 bases between the germline ends. The CDR3 covers 14 residues.

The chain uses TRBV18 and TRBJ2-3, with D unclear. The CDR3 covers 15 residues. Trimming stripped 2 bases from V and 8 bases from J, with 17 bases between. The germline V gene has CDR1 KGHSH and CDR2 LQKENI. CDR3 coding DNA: TGTGCCAGCTCACCATCTTCAATACAACGAGTTACGCAGTATTTT. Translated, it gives CASSPSSIQRVTQYF.

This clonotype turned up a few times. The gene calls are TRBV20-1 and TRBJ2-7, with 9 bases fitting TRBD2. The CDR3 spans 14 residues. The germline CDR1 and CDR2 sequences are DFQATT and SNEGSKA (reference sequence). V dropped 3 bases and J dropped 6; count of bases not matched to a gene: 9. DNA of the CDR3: TGCAGTGCTAGTTTAGCGGGAGTGGTGGGCGAGCAGTACTTC. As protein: CSASLAGVVGEQYF.

DNA for the CDR3: TGTGCCAGCAGTGGAGGGACAGGGAAACAAGAGACCCAGTACTTC. This gives the protein CASSGGTGKQETQYF. The V and J genes are TRBV7-2 and TRBJ2-5; 9 bases align to TRBD1. CDR3 size: 15 residues. V dropped 6 bases and J dropped 2; count of bases not matched to a gene: 7. Germline V CDR1 and CDR2: SGHTA, FQGNSA.

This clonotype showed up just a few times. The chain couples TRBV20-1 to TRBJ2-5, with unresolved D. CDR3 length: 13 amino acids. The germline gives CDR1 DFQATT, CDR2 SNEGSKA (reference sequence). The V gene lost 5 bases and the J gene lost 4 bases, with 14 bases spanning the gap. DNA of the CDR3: TGCAGTGCTTCCCCCGTCCTACTAGAGACCCAGTACTTC. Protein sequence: CSASPVLLETQYF.

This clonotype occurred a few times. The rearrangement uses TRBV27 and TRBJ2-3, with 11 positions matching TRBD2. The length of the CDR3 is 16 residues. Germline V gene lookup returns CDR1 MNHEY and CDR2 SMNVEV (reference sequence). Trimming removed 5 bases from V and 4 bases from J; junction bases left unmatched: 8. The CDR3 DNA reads TGTGCCAGCAGTGTAGGGACTAGCGGTCACGCAGATACGCAGTATTTT. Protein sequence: CASSVGTSGHADTQYF.

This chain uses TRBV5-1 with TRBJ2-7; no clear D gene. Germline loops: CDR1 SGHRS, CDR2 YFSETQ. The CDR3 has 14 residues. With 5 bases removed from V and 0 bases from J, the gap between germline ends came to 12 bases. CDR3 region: CASRKMESSYEQYF. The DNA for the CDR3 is TGCGCCAGCAGAAAAATGGAGAGCTCCTACGAGCAGTACTTC.

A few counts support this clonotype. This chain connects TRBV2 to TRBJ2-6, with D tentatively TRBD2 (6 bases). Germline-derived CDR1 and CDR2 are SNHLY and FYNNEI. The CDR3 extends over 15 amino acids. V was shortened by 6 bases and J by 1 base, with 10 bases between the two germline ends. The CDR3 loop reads CASRDYRSGANVLTF. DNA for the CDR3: TGTGCCAGCAGGGACTACAGGTCTGGGGCCAACGTCCTGACTTTC.

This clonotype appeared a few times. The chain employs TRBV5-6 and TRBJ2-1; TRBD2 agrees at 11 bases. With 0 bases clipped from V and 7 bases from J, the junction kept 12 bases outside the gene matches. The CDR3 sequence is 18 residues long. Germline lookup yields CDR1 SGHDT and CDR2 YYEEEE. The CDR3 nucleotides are TGTGCCAGCAGCTTGGATCCTACTAGCGGGAGAATTAAAAATGAGCAGTTCTTC. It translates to CASSLDPTSGRIKNEQFF.

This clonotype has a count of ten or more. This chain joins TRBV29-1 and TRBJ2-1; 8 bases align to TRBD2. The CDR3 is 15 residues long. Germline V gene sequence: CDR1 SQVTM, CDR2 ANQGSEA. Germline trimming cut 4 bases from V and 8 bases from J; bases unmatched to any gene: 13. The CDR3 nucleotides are TGCAGCGTTGTTTCCGGGAGGGCCGTTCGCTATGAGCAGTTCTTC. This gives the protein CSVVSGRAVRYEQFF.

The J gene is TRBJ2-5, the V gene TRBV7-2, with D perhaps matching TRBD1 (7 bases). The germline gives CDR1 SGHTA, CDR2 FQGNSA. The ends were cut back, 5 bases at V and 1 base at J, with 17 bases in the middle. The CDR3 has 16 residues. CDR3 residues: CASSIPGGPTQETQYF. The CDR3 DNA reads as TGTGCCAGCAGCATACCAGGGGGGCCTACCCAAGAGACCCAGTACTTC.

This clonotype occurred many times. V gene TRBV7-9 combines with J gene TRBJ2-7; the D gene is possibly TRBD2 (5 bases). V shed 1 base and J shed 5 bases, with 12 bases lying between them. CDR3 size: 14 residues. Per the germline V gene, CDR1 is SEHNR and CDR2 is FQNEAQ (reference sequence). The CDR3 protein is CASSLDWNGNEQYF. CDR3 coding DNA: TGTGCCAGCAGCTTAGATTGGAACGGGAACGAGCAGTACTTC.

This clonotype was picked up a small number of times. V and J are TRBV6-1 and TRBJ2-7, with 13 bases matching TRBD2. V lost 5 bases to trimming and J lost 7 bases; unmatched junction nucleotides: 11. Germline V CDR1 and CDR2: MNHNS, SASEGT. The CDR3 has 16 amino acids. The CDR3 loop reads CASSPPGTSGVMEQYF. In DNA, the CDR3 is TGTGCCAGCAGTCCGCCAGGGACTAGCGGGGTGATGGAGCAGTACTTC.

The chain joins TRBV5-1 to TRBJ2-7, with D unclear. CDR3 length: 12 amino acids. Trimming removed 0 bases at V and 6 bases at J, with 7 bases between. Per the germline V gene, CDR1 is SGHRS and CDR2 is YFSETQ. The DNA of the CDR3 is TGCGCCAGCAGCTTGGTTGGGCCCGAGCAGTACTTC. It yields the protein CASSLVGPEQYF.

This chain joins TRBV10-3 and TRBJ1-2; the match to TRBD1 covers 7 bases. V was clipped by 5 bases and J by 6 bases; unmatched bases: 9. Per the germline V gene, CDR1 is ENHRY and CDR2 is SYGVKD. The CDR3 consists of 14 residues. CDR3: CAISSRQGEDGYTF. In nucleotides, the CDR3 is TGTGCCATCAGTTCCAGACAGGGAGAGGATGGCTACACCTTC.

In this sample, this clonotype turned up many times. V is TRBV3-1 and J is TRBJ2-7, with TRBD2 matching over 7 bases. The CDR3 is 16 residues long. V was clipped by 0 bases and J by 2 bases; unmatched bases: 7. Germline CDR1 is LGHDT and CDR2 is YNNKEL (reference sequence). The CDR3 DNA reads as TGTGCCAGCAGCCAAGAAACCGGGAGGTTGACCTACGAGCAGTACTTC. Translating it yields CASSQETGRLTYEQYF.